One sample yielded the 21 T cell receptor beta chains listed below, sequenced in a study of T-cell reconstitution after alpha-beta-depleted transplantation in children. A TCRbeta library incorporating unique molecular identifiers was prepared. Each CDR3 protein gets one entry after TCRdb re-called the PCR reads with MiXCR. This sample has about 200,000 distinct CDR3 sequences; 6.3% occur once, and the top ten carry under 6%. The sequences come from PBMCs, collected before TCRalphabeta/CD19-depleted stem cell transplant. The source of these receptors is a girl under three years old with combined immunodeficiency, due to receive a stem cell transplant.

At least ten counts were recorded for this clonotype. The V call is TRBV20-1, the J call TRBJ2-4, with TRBD2 identical over 8 bases. The V segment lost 3 bases and the J segment 8 bases; nucleotides outside the gene matches: 12. Per germline, CDR1 DFQATT and CDR2 SNEGSKA (reference sequence). This CDR3 has 15 residues. The CDR3 DNA reads as TGCAGTGCTAGTCCCGTAGCGGGAAGGGTAGACATTCAGTACTTC. Translating it yields CSASPVAGRVDIQYF.

This clonotype was seen at least ten times. The rearrangement links TRBV6-5 to TRBJ2-5; D unresolved. The CDR3 is 14 amino acids. CDR1 is MNHEY, CDR2 SVGAGI, per germline. V lost 0 bases and J lost 2, with 7 bases in between. The CDR3 nucleotides read TGTGCCAGCAGTTACTCGCCGCTTCAAGAGACCCAGTACTTC. Translating gives CASSYSPLQETQYF.

This clonotype has at least ten counts. The rearrangement joins TRBV2 to TRBJ2-1, with 7 bases matching TRBD2. The CDR3 has 13 residues. In germline, CDR1 is SNHLY, CDR2 FYNNEI. Trimming cost V 7 bases and J 6 bases; bases outside gene matches: 6. CDR3 sequence reads: CASTTQRGNEQFF. The DNA of the CDR3 is TGTGCCAGCACTACGCAGCGGGGCAATGAGCAGTTCTTC.

In its sample, this clonotype was seen many times. This sequence joins TRBV3-1 and TRBJ2-1; maybe TRBD2 (6 bases). CDR3 length: 14 amino acids. The germline V and J ends were trimmed by 0 bases and 6 bases, with 9 bases remaining between them. Germline V gene data show CDR1 as LGHDT and CDR2 as YNNKEL (reference sequence). The CDR3 DNA reads as TGTGCCAGCAGCCAAGAAGGCGGGATCAATGAGCAGTTCTTC. Translated, it gives CASSQEGGINEQFF.

The sample holds many counts of this clonotype. The rearrangement links TRBV5-6 to TRBJ2-3, with TRBD1 as a possible D gene (6 bases). The CDR3 totals 15 residues. V dropped 1 base and J dropped 7 bases, with 16 bases sitting between them. From germline, CDR1 is SGHDT and CDR2 YYEEEE. This CDR3 reads CASSLSAGAWNTQYF. The CDR3 DNA reads TGTGCCAGCAGCTTGAGCGCAGGGGCGTGGAATACGCAGTATTTT. Complete variable domain (other parts from reference TRBV5-6 and TRBJ2-3): DAGVTQSPTHLIKTRGQQVTLRCSPKSGHDTVSWYQQALGQGPQFIFQYYEEEERQRGNFPDRFSGHQFPNYSSELNVNALLLGDSALYLCASSLSAGAWNTQYFGPGTRLTVL.

This clonotype appeared many times. The chain couples TRBV27 to TRBJ2-7; possibly TRBD2 for D (6 bases). This CDR3 has 14 amino acids. Per the germline V gene, CDR1 is MNHEY and CDR2 is SMNVEV (reference sequence). Trimming cost V 2 bases and J 3 bases, with 11 bases left between them. DNA for the CDR3: TGTGCCAGCAGTTTAAATCCCGGGGGCTACGAGCAGTACTTC. Translating it yields CASSLNPGGYEQYF.

The sample holds many counts of this clonotype. This sequence joins TRBV9 and TRBJ2-3; D is undetermined. The CDR3 loop spans 13 amino acids. Germline assignment: CDR1 SGDLS and CDR2 YYNGEE. V was clipped by 7 bases and J by 0 bases, with 9 bases between them. CDR3 bases: TGTGCCAGCGGGCTGACTAGCACAGATACGCAGTATTTT. Protein: CASGLTSTDTQYF. Filled out from reference TRBV9 and TRBJ2-3, the complete variable domain reads DSGVTQTPKHLITATGQRVTLRCSPRSGDLSVYWYQQSLDQGLQFLIQYYNGEERAKGNILERFSAQQFPDLHSELNLSSLELGDSALYFCASGLTSTDTQYFGPGTRLTVL.

In its sample, this clonotype was seen a few times. The rearrangement links TRBV27 to TRBJ2-7, with TRBD1 identical over 8 bases. Germline CDR1 MNHEY, CDR2 SMNVEV (reference sequence). The CDR3 has 14 residues. The trim removed 4 bases at V and 0 bases at J, leaving 2 bases unmatched. CDR3 protein: CASSSGQGSYEQYF. DNA for the CDR3: TGTGCCAGCAGTTCCGGACAGGGCTCCTACGAGCAGTACTTC.

The sample holds many counts of this clonotype. The CDR3 loop is CASSLPGNPDYNEQFF. The CDR3 DNA follows: TGTGCCAGCAGTCTTCCCGGGAACCCGGACTACAATGAGCAGTTCTTC. This chain joins TRBV3-1 and TRBJ2-1, with D perhaps TRBD2 (5 bases). Germline CDR1 LGHDT, CDR2 YNNKEL (reference sequence). Trimming stripped 6 bases from V and 3 bases from J, with 18 bases between. The CDR3 covers 16 residues.

This clonotype has at least ten counts. The V and J genes are TRBV12-3 or TRBV12-4 and TRBJ2-3; D may be TRBD1 (6 bases). V was trimmed by 5 bases and J by 2 bases, leaving 17 bases between them. The CDR3 is 16 amino acids. The CDR3 region has the DNA TGTGCCAGCAGTCGGAACCGGGACACATTCACAGATACGCAGTATTTT. It translates to CASSRNRDTFTDTQYF.

This clonotype has at least ten counts. The V gene is TRBV7-2, the J gene TRBJ2-7; 7 bases line up with TRBD2. The CDR3 runs 15 residues. With 2 bases clipped from V and 7 bases from J, the junction kept 11 bases outside the gene matches. Germline V gene lookup returns CDR1 SGHTA and CDR2 FQGNSA. The CDR3 here is CASSLSVLASGEQYF. The CDR3 DNA reads TGTGCCAGCAGCTTAAGCGTACTAGCGTCCGGGGAGCAGTACTTC.

Many counts were recorded for this clonotype. The V and J genes are TRBV7-3 and TRBJ1-4; D gene ambiguous. The CDR3 is 14 amino acids. Germline V lookup: CDR1 SGHTA, CDR2 FQGTGA. With 5 bases removed from V and 5 bases from J, the gap between germline ends came to 12 bases. CDR3 nucleotide sequence: TGTGCCAGCAGCACGACATGTCTAAATGAAAAACTGTTTTTT. It codes for CASSTTCLNEKLFF.

This clonotype was seen repeatedly, ten times or more. The chain joins TRBV12-3 or TRBV12-4 to TRBJ2-5; D not certain. The CDR3 sequence is 14 residues long. V lost 3 bases, J lost 2 bases, and 10 bases lay in between. The CDR3 DNA is TGTGCCAGCAGTTTCGGCGGTACGCAAGAGACCCAGTACTTC. Translating gives CASSFGGTQETQYF.

The table lists this clonotype with a few counts. The chain combines TRBV28 with TRBJ2-1, with 8 bases fitting TRBD2. Germline loops: CDR1 MDHEN, CDR2 SYDVKM. J gave up 4 bases and V 3 bases, and 5 bases lay outside the gene matches. The CDR3 contains 15 residues. The CDR3, as DNA: TGTGCCAGCAGTTTTATTACTAGCGGTTACAATGAGCAGTTCTTC. Protein: CASSFITSGYNEQFF.

The rearrangement joins TRBV6-1 to TRBJ1-3, with a weak D call TRBD1 (6 bases). V shed 5 bases and J shed 4 bases, with 12 bases lying between them. CDR1 and CDR2 from the germline V gene are MNHNS and SASEGT. The CDR3 has 14 residues. The CDR3 nucleotides read TGTGCCAGCAGTCCGGGACACCTAGGAAACACCATATATTTT. Protein: CASSPGHLGNTIYF.

The sample holds a few counts of this clonotype. This rearrangement joins TRBV20-1 to TRBJ1-2, with no clear D. V gave up 1 base and J gave up 5 bases, with 11 bases separating them. From germline, CDR1 is DFQATT and CDR2 SNEGSKA (reference sequence). The length of the CDR3 is 13 residues. The CDR3 sequence is CSARAPVGYGYTF. CDR3 in DNA: TGCAGTGCTAGAGCCCCCGTGGGATATGGCTACACCTTC.

At least ten counts were recorded for this clonotype. V is TRBV7-2 and J is TRBJ2-7; TRBD1 or TRBD2 may be the D gene (5 bases each). Per the germline V gene, CDR1 is SGHTA and CDR2 is FQGNSA. V was cut by 1 base and J by 2 bases, with 9 bases left in between. The CDR3 length is 14 residues. The CDR3 DNA sequence: TGTGCCAGCAGCTTAGACGGGGCTCCCTACGAGCAGTACTTC. It codes for CASSLDGAPYEQYF.

This clonotype appeared many times. This rearrangement joins TRBV4-2 to TRBJ2-5, with D hard to call. Germline V gene sequence: CDR1 LGHNA, CDR2 YNFKEQ. The V and J ends lost 0 bases and 5 bases respectively, with 10 bases between them. This CDR3 contains 14 residues. The CDR3, as DNA: TGTGCCAGCAGCCAAGATCTGTGGTTGGAGACCCAGTACTTC. Amino acids: CASSQDLWLETQYF.

The rearrangement joins TRBV18 to TRBJ1-1; D remains ambiguous. The ends were cut back, 8 bases at V and 6 bases at J, with 16 bases in the middle. Germline values: CDR1 KGHSH, CDR2 LQKENI. The CDR3 consists of 13 residues. For the CDR3, the DNA is TGTGCCAGCCGTAAGAGATTGGGCGCTGAAGCTTTCTTT. Translating it yields CASRKRLGAEAFF.

There are many counts of this clonotype. The chain uses TRBV6-5 and TRBJ1-5, with 11 bases aligning to TRBD1. CDR1 and CDR2 from the germline V gene are MNHEY and SVGAGI. This CDR3 region has 15 residues. Losses at the gene ends were 2 bases for V and 6 bases for J; bases not matched to a gene: 3. The CDR3 DNA is TGTGCCAGCAGTTACGGACAGGGGGCAGGTCAGCCCCAGCATTTT. The encoded protein is CASSYGQGAGQPQHF.

This clonotype was found many times. The chain couples TRBV4-3 to TRBJ2-3; a weak D match, TRBD2 (6 bases). Germline assignment: CDR1 LGHNA and CDR2 YSLEER. V lost 5 bases, J lost 2 bases, and 11 bases lay in between. The CDR3 runs 14 residues. This CDR3 reads CASSMRGHTDTQYF. The CDR3 region has the DNA TGCGCCAGCAGCATGCGGGGCCACACAGATACGCAGTATTTT.